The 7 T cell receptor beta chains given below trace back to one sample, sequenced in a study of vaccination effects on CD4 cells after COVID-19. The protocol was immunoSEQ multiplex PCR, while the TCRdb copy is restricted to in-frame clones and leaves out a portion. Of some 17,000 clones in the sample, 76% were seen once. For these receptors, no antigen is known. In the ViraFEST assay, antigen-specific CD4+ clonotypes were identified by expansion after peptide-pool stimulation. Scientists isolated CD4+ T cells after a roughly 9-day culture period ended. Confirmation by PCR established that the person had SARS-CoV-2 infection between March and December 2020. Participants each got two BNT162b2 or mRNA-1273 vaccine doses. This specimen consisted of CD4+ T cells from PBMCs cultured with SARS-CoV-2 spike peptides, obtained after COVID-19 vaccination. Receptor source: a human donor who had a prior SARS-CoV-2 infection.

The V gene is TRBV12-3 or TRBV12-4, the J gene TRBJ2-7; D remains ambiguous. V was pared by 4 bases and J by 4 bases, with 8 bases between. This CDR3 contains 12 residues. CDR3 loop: CASSYAAYEQYF. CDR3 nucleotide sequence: TGTGCCAGCAGTTACGCGGCATACGAGCAGTACTTC.

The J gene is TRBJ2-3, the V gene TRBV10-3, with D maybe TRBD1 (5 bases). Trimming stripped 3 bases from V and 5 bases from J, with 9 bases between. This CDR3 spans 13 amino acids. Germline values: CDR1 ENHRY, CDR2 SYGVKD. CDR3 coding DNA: TGTGCCATCAGTGAATTAGGGGAAGATACGCAGTATTTT. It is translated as CAISELGEDTQYF.

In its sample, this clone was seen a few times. The CDR3 loop reads CASSGGVSSYNEQFF. The DNA for the CDR3 is TGCGCCAGCAGCGGCGGGGTGAGCTCCTACAATGAGCAGTTCTTC. The chain couples TRBV10-1 to TRBJ2-1; possible D gene TRBD2, 6 bases. Germline CDR1 WNHNN, CDR2 SYGVQD (reference sequence). The CDR3 consists of 15 residues. Trimming shortened V by 6 bases and J by 0 bases, and 12 bases separated the two germline ends.

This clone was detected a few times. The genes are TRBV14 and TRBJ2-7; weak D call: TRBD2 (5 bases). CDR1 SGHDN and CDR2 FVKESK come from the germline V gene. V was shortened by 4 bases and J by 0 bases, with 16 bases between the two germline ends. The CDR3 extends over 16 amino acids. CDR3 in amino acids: CASSPLLALNSYEQYF. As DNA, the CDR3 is TGTGCCAGCAGCCCACTTTTAGCGCTGAACTCCTACGAGCAGTACTTC. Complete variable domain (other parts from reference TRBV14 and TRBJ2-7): EAGVTQFPSHSVIEKGQTVTLRCDPISGHDNLYWYRRVMGKEIKFLLHFVKESKQDESGMPNNRFLAERTGGTYSTLKVQPAELEDSGVYFCASSPLLALNSYEQYFGPGTRLTVT.

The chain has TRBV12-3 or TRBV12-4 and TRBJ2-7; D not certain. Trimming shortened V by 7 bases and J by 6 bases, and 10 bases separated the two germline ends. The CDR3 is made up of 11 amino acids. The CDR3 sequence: CASTRTGEQYF. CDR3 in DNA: TGTGCCAGCACCCGGACGGGCGAGCAGTACTTC.

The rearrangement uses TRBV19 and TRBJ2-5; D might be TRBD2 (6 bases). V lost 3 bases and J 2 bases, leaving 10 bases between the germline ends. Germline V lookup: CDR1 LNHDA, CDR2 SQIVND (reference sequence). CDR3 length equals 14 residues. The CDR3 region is CASSIMGLQETQYF. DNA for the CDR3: TGTGCCAGTAGTATTATGGGACTGCAAGAGACCCAGTACTTC.

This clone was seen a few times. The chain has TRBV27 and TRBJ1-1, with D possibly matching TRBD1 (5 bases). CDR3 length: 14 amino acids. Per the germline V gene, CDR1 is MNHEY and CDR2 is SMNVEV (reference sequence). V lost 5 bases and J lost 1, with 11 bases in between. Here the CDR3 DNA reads TGTGCCAGCAGTCCAGGGTATGGGAACACTGAAGCTTTCTTT. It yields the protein CASSPGYGNTEAFF.